Described below is a single T cell receptor (beta chain) sequence and its context. Its antigen is as yet unknown. The sample is drawn from a study of cytomegalovirus exposure and HLA in healthy donors. Broader study findings: Researchers reported in a later analysis that a missense DCLRE1C variant was tied to TCR beta V- and J-gene trimming. No immune exposure information besides CMV serostatus was available. Common viral pathogens (according to a later analysis) appeared linked to several of the most significant clusters. An analysis done earlier found most TCR beta V segments productive about 87% or about 30% of the time.

The CDR3 contains 16 residues. The V gene's germline CDR1 is SNHLY and CDR2 FYNNEI. Trimming pared 7 bases from V and 4 bases from J, leaving 20 bases between. It was with 60 Vbeta and 13 Jbeta primers that the PCR ran. The assay was immunoSEQ multiplex PCR, and TCRdb's table has in-frame clones only and misses some. The sample has around 230,000 clones, around 83% seen once. The chain employs TRBV2 and TRBJ2-4; maybe TRBD2 (5 bases). The material sequenced was PBMCs. The receptor comes from a girl aged 2-9 years in good health and CMV-seronegative. The CDR3 region has the DNA TGTGCCAGCAACCACTACGGAGAGGGAAGGAAAAACATTCAGTACTTC. It is translated as CASNHYGEGRKNIQYF.